This T cell receptor beta chain comes out of a study of CD8+ T cells in alopecia areata (dated by TCRdb to 2016 to 2019). General notes on the study: Treated patients were enrolled in an open-label pilot trial of oral tofacitinib at 5 to 10 mg twice daily for moderate-to-severe alopecia areata. Patients stayed on tofacitinib for 6 to 18 months and then had 6 months of follow-up off drug so that delayed response and recurrence could be assessed. In both human patients and the C3H/HeJ mouse model, the study applied high-throughput TCRbeta sequencing to look at T cell clonal expansion in alopecia areata. In humans, TCRbeta sequencing was performed on scalp tissue and on sorted CD4+ and CD8+ peripheral blood T cells from healthy controls and from patients with patchy or totalis/universalis alopecia areata. Patients on tofacitinib were biopsied at baseline and after 4 and 24 weeks of treatment, and several of the patients also had a later scalp biopsy. Scalp clonality was compared across normal scalp (n=4), patchy alopecia areata scalp (n=8), and alopecia totalis/universalis scalp (n=8). RNA came from the PAXgene miRNA kit for fixed scalp, the miRNeasy kit for PBMCs, and the RNeasy kit for mouse skin. Amplification of TCRbeta CDR3 regions was done by immunoSEQ multiplex PCR using 35 Vbeta forward primers and 13 Jbeta reverse primers.

Broad study findings and their caveats: Compared with normal scalp, lesional scalp had higher clonality and more expanded CD8+ clones, particularly in alopecia totalis/universalis, a pattern that suggests antigenic drive. Resident alphabeta T cells in normal human skin are also sequenced, complicating scalp TCR repertoire analysis, unlike mouse skin dominated by gammadelta T cells. Shared TCR sequences between patients were less evident than in mice, which may be partly attributable to HLA diversity in the patient population.

From alopecia areata patients, peripheral blood was collected along with lesional scalp punch biopsies. After PBMCs were isolated by density centrifugation and stained for CD3, CD4 and CD8, a FACSAria was used to sort CD4+ and CD8+ T cells. V loses 6 bases, J loses 2 bases, and the germline ends lie 8 bases apart. Its CDR3 holds 12 amino acids, cysteine through phenylalanine. Only the CDR3 part of the read is kept: 36 bases, read in frame from the first base. The germline V gene encodes CDR1 MNHEY and CDR2 SVGAGI. Details on this clone: Its antigen target is currently unknown. No base quality information exists; no much larger clone differs at one position.

The method was the immunoSEQ multiplex PCR assay. For TCR sequencing, RNA was extracted from every sample and reverse transcribed into cDNA to serve as template. SuperScript III was used to make first-strand cDNA, primed with a 2:1 mix of oligo-dT and random hexamers. Amplification bias was assessed with a synthetic immune receptor repertoire, and residual bias was removed computationally. Per the authors' processing: After raw reads were preprocessed to remove errors, the CDR3 was defined following IMGT conventions as running from the conserved cysteine to phenylalanine. Clonality was computed as 1 minus the Shannon entropy, with the entropy normalized by log2 of the number of productive unique TCRs. Whether each scalp clone was CD4 or CD8 was inferred by checking scalp TCRbeta sequences against the CD4 and CD8 repertoires from sorted blood. The table comes from immuneACCESS by way of TCRdb, which keeps in-frame sequences with V and J called. Part of the clones is missing from these tables; in studies checked, under half for an unresolved V gene and the rest for unknown reasons. That table supplies the V and J calls and clone size; D and trimming were determined from the DNA. Here the sample has 130,000 to 150,000 clones; around 50% occur a single time. The top ten constitute approximately 6.6% of the sample.

The receptor comes from a human donor with alopecia areata. The chain employs TRBV6-5 and TRBJ2-7; the D segment could be TRBD1, given 6 matching bases. Sequencing was carried out using CD4+ T cells sorted from blood. The DNA sequence is given as TGTGCCAGCAGGACAGGTGCCTACGAGCAGTACTTC. Its protein product is CASRTGAYEQYF.